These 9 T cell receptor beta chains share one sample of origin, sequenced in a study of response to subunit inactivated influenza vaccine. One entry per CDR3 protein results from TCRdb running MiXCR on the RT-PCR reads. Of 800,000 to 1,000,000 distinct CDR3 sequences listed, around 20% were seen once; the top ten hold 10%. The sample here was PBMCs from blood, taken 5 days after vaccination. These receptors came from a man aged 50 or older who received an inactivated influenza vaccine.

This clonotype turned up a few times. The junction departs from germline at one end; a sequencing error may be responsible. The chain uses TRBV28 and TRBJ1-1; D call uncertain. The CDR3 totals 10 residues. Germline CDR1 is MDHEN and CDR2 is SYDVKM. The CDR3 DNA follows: TGTGCGAGCACTAACACTGAAGCTTTCTTT. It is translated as CASTNTEAFF.

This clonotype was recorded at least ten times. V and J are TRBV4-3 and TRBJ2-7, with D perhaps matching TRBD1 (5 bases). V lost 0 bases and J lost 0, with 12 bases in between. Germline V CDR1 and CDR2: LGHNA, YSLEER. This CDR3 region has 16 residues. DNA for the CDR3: TGCGCCAGCAGCCAAGATTTCCTAGGGGACTCCTACGAGCAGTACTTC. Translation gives CASSQDFLGDSYEQYF.

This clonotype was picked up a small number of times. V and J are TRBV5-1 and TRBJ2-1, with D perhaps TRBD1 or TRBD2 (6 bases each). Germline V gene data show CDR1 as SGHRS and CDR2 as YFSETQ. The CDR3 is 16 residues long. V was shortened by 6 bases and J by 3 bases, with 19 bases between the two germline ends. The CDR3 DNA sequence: TGCGCCAGCAAGGGATCCCACGGGGGCGGCTACAATGAGCAGTTCTTC. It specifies CASKGSHGGGYNEQFF.

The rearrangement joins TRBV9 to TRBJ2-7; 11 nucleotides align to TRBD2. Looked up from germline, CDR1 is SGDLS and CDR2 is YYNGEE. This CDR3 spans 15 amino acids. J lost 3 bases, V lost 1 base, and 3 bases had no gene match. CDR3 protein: CASSVSGTSGYEQYF. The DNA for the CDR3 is TGTGCCAGCAGCGTATCAGGGACTAGCGGCTACGAGCAGTACTTC.

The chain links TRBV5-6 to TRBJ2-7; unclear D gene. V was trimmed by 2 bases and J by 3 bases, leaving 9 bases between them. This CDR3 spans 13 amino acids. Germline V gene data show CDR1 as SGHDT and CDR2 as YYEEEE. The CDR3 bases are TGTGCCAGCAGCTTTAGTCGGTTCTACGAGCAGTACTTC. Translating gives CASSFSRFYEQYF. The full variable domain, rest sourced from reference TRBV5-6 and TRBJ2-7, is DAGVTQSPTHLIKTRGQQVTLRCSPKSGHDTVSWYQQALGQGPQFIFQYYEEEERQRGNFPDRFSGHQFPNYSSELNVNALLLGDSALYLCASSFSRFYEQYFGPGTRLTVT.

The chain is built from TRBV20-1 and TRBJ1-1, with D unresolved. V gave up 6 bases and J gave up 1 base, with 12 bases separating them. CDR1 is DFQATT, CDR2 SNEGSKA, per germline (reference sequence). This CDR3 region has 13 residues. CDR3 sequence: CSARTASNTEAFF. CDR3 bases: TGCAGTGCACGGACGGCTTCGAACACTGAAGCTTTCTTT.

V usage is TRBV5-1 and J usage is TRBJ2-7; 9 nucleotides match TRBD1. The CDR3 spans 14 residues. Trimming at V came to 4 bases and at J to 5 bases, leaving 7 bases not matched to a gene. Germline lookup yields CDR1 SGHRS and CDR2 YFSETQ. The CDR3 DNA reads TGCGCCAGCAGCCAACCAGGGACAGGGAACGAGCAGTACTTC. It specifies CASSQPGTGNEQYF.

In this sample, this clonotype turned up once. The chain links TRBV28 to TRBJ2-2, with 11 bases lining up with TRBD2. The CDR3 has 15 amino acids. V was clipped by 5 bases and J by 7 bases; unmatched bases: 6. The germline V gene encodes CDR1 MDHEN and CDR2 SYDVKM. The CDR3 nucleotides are TGTGCCAGCAGTATCACTAGCGGGGGCGGCGGGGAGCTGTTTTTT. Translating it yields CASSITSGGGGELFF. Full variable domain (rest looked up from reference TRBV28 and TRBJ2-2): DVKVTQSSRYLVKRTGEKVFLECVQDMDHENMFWYRQDPGLGLRLIYFSYDVKMKEKGDIPEGYSVSREKKERFSLILESASTNQTSMYLCASSITSGGGGELFFGEGSRLTVL.

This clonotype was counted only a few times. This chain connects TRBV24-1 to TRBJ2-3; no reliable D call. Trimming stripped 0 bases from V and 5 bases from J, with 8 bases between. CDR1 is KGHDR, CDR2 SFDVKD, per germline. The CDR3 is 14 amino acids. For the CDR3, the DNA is TGTGCCACCAGTGATTTGAAGGGCCTAGATACGCAGTATTTT. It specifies CATSDLKGLDTQYF.